Shown below are 3 T cell receptor beta chains from a single sample sequenced in a study of blood T cells in healthy people across ages. With a J-beta primer mix and a sample-barcoded 5' primer, a second PCR ran roughly 6 to 11 cycles. MiXCR, run by TCRdb on the 5' RACE reads, gives a single entry per CDR3 protein. This table holds about 1,000,000 distinct CDR3 sequences, more than 35% found once. Sequenced material: blood. The receptors here all came from a woman aged 60-70 years in good health.

This clonotype has a handful of counts. This chain joins TRBV27 and TRBJ1-5, with D uncertain. Germline V gene lookup returns CDR1 MNHEY and CDR2 SMNVEV (reference sequence). The ends were cut back, 0 bases at V and 15 bases at J, with 12 bases in the middle. The CDR3 runs 12 residues. CDR3 sequence reads: CASSLSGVRRHF. In nucleotides, the CDR3 is TGTGCCAGCAGTTTATCTGGGGTCCGACGGCATTTT.

V and J are TRBV7-2 and TRBJ1-6; 7 nucleotides agree with TRBD1. This CDR3 is built from 15 residues. CDR1 is SGHTA, CDR2 FQGNSA, per germline. The V and J ends lost 4 bases and 6 bases, in that order; junction bases with no gene match: 6. This CDR3 is CASSSEGARNSPLHF. The CDR3 bases are TGTGCCAGCAGCTCGGAGGGGGCGCGTAATTCACCCCTCCACTTT.

The gene calls are TRBV6-2 or TRBV6-3 and TRBJ1-1; D gene unclear. Trimming took off 8 bases at V and 1 base at J, with 14 bases between the two ends. The CDR3 runs 14 residues. The V gene's germline CDR1 is MNHEY and CDR2 SVGEGT. In DNA form, the CDR3 reads TGTGCCAGCGGTGGCGGCCTCCCGAACACTGAAGCTTTCTTT. Encoded protein: CASGGGLPNTEAFF.